These T cell receptor beta chains were read from a single sample in a study of response to subunit inactivated influenza vaccine. MiXCR was run by TCRdb on the RT-PCR reads, yielding one entry per CDR3 protein. The table shows around 600,000 distinct CDR3 sequences, with about 10% occurring only once. The sample also formed part of further work on T cells expressing NK-cell markers.

The sequenced sample was PBMCs from blood, obtained on the day of vaccination. The receptors were gathered from a man aged 50-60 years who received an inactivated influenza vaccine. Both conserved end residues are part of each CDR3. The D gene is left open where the match is weak. Clone size is not always given. Where it is, it says once, few, many or a class for expanded clones.

V gene	D gene	J gene	clone size	CDR3 length	CDR3 DNA	CDR3 protein
TRBV11-1	-	TRBJ1-6	-	15	TGTGCCAGCAGCAACACCGGACAGTTTGATTCACCCCTCCACTTT	CASSNTGQFDSPLHF
TRBV5-5	-	TRBJ2-3	-	15	TGTGCCAGCACGAGGACGGAACTGTGTACAGATACGCAGTATTTT	CASTRTELCTDTQYF
TRBV12-3/TRBV12-4	-	TRBJ2-2	once	16	TGTGCCAGCAGGACGAGCGGGACAAAGAACACCGGGGAGCTGTTTTTT	CASRTSGTKNTGELFF
TRBV5-1	TRBD2	TRBJ2-1	few	13	TGCGCCAGCAGCTTAGCGGGGGGGAGGGAGCAGTTCTTC	CASSLAGGREQFF
TRBV12-3/TRBV12-4	TRBD1	TRBJ2-2	few	15	TGTGCCAGCACCCGAGACAGGGTATTTACCGGGGAGCTGTTTTTT	CASTRDRVFTGELFF
TRBV7-2	-	TRBJ2-3	-	14	TGTGCCAGCACCACCGGGGGATCCACAGATACGCAGTATTTT	CASTTGGSTDTQYF
TRBV6-1	TRBD2	TRBJ2-2	-	15	TGTGCCAGCAGCCTACCTAGCGGGGTGGCCGGGGAGCTGTTTTTT	CASSLPSGVAGELFF
TRBV28	TRBD1	TRBJ1-1	few	14	TGTGCCAGCACACAACAGGGGACCTCCCCTGAAGCTTTCTTT	CASTQQGTSPEAFF
TRBV3-1	TRBD1	TRBJ2-3	-	14	TGTGCCAGCAGCCCTGACAGGGGGGGATACACGCAGTATTTT	CASSPDRGGYTQYF
TRBV5-6	-	TRBJ1-1	-	15	TGTGCCAGCAGCTGGGAAGGGACGGGAGGGACTGAAGCTTTCTTT	CASSWEGTGGTEAFF
TRBV5-1	-	TRBJ1-6	-	15	TGCGCCAGCAGCTGGGAGAGGCAGAGAAATTCACCCCTCCACTTT	CASSWERQRNSPLHF
TRBV6-5	-	TRBJ2-2	-	17	TGTGCCAGCAGTTACTCTGACCCGCCGTCGAACACCGGGGAGCTGTTTTTT	CASSYSDPPSNTGELFF
TRBV2	-	TRBJ2-5	many	12	TGTGCCAGCAGATGGGTCCAAGAGACCCAGTACTTC	CASRWVQETQYF
TRBV28	-	TRBJ2-3	-	13	TGTGCCAGCAGTCACTCTCGCACAGATACGCAGTATTTT	CASSHSRTDTQYF
TRBV6-5	-	TRBJ2-3	-	16	TGTGCCAGCAGTTACTCCGGGATCCCTGGCACAGATACGCAGTATTTT	CASSYSGIPGTDTQYF
TRBV7-2	TRBD2	TRBJ2-3	-	14	TGTGCCAGCAGCGCACTAGCGAGGGCAGATACGCAGTATTTT	CASSALARADTQYF
TRBV20-1	TRBD2	TRBJ2-5	few	15	TGCAGTGCTACCAAACTAGCGGGAGGCCCGGAGACCCAGTACTTC	CSATKLAGGPETQYF
TRBV20-1	-	TRBJ2-4	-	15	TGCAGTGCTGATAGGGATGCCTACGCCAAAAACATTCAGTACTTC	CSADRDAYAKNIQYF
TRBV20-1	-	TRBJ1-5	few	12	TGCAGTGCTAGAGATGACCGCCAAGTCCAGCATTTT	CSARDDRQVQHF
TRBV29-1	TRBD1	TRBJ1-3	few	13	TGCAGCGCTTACAGGGGGCCTGGAAACACCATATATTTT	CSAYRGPGNTIYF
TRBV7-2	TRBD2	TRBJ2-2	-	15	TGTGCCAGCAGGACTAGCGGAGCTAACACCGGGGAGCTGTTTTTT	CASRTSGANTGELFF
TRBV4-3	TRBD1	TRBJ2-4	many	15	TGCGCCAGCAGCCAAGGACAGGGGCCCAAAAACATTCAGTACTTC	CASSQGQGPKNIQYF
TRBV28	-	TRBJ2-7	-	12	TGTGCCAGCAGTGAACAGGTCTACGAGCAGTACTTC	CASSEQVYEQYF
TRBV28	TRBD1	TRBJ2-2	few	17	TGTGCCAGCAGTTTACCGGGACAGGGCCTACACACCGGGGAGCTGTTTTTT	CASSLPGQGLHTGELFF
TRBV5-6	-	TRBJ2-7	-	15	TGTGCCAGCAGCTTGGCGGACCCCCGGACCTACGAGCAGTACTTC	CASSLADPRTYEQYF
TRBV21-1	-	TRBJ2-4	few	16	TGTGCCAGCAGCAAAGCGCGCCCGGTTGGCAAAAACATTCAGTACTTC	CASSKARPVGKNIQYF
TRBV28	TRBD1	TRBJ2-1	-	13	TGTGCCAGCAGTTTCAGGGGACAGGGTGAGCAGTTCTTC	CASSFRGQGEQFF
TRBV5-1	-	TRBJ2-3	-	16	TGCGCCAGCAGCTTGGATCACAGGAAGATGGGTGATACGCAGTATTTT	CASSLDHRKMGDTQYF
TRBV5-1	-	TRBJ1-4	few	14	TGCGCCAGCGCGAATGGTCAGGGTAATGAAAAACTGTTTTTT	CASANGQGNEKLFF
TRBV11-1	-	TRBJ2-1	-	13	TGTGCCAGCAGCCACGGACGGGACTCAAAGCAGTTCTTC	CASSHGRDSKQFF
TRBV11-2	TRBD2	TRBJ2-1	-	16	TGTGCCAGCAGCTCCCTCTCGGGCGGGAGGGGGAATGAGCAGTTCTTC	CASSSLSGGRGNEQFF
TRBV2	-	TRBJ2-3	few	15	TGTGCCACCGAAAGGCCCCAGCGAACCACAGATACGCAGTATTTT	CATERPQRTTDTQYF
TRBV5-1	-	TRBJ2-7	many	14	TGCGCCAGCAGCTTGGCCGGGATCATCGGGGAGCAGTACTTC	CASSLAGIIGEQYF
TRBV6-1	-	TRBJ1-3	few	15	TGTGCCAGCAGTGAAACGGCAGACTCTGGAAACACCATATATTTT	CASSETADSGNTIYF
TRBV25-1	-	TRBJ2-7	once	13	TGTGCCAGCATCCGGGCCGGGACCTACGAGCAGTACTTC	CASIRAGTYEQYF
TRBV20-1	-	TRBJ1-2	-	12	TGCAGTGCTAGAATGAGTAACTATGGCTACACCTTC	CSARMSNYGYTF
TRBV5-1	TRBD1	TRBJ1-4	-	17	TGCGCCAGCAGCTTAAATGCAGGGGGCGCTTCTAATGAAAAACTGTTTTTT	CASSLNAGGASNEKLFF
TRBV29-1	TRBD1	TRBJ2-1	many	15	TGCAGCGTCGAGGGACAGGGGCGATCCTACAATGAGCAGTTCTTC	CSVEGQGRSYNEQFF
TRBV7-2	TRBD1	TRBJ2-4	few	16	TGTGCCAGCAGCTTAGGCAGGGGGCGCAGGGGGAACATTCAGTACTTC	CASSLGRGRRGNIQYF
TRBV29-1	TRBD1	TRBJ1-2	-	13	TGCAGCGTGGTGGGGGGGACAGGCTTCGGCTACACCTTC	CSVVGGTGFGYTF
TRBV12-3/TRBV12-4	TRBD2	TRBJ2-2	few	14	TGTGCCAGCAGTTTTGGCGGGAGAGTCGGGGAGCTGTTTTTT	CASSFGGRVGELFF
TRBV27	-	TRBJ2-5	few	18	TGTGCCAGCAGTTTCCACCCGGTGAGGGAAACTTGGGGAGAGACCCAGTACTTC	CASSFHPVRETWGETQYF
TRBV7-2	TRBD1	TRBJ2-1	many	15	TGTGCCAGCAGCTTACAGGGGGCCTCCTACAATGAGCAGTTCTTC	CASSLQGASYNEQFF